Below, one T cell receptor beta chain is given with its context. This sample was taken from a study of blood T cell repertoires in COVID-19. Study details: Material from acute and convalescent COVID-19 was sourced from the United States, Italy and Spain.

Data came from immunoSEQ multiplex PCR; TCRdb stores just in-frame clones and leaves some out. The table lists a few hundred thousand clones, around 83% of them singletons, with over 7% in the top ten. It was during active infection that Seattle patients were enrolled and then longitudinally followed. CDR3 size: 16 residues. The V gene's germline CDR1 is SGHVS and CDR2 FQNEAQ. The V gene lost 2 bases and the J gene lost 0 bases, with 13 bases spanning the gap. This chain joins TRBV7-8 and TRBJ2-5, with D possibly being TRBD1 (7 bases). The sequencing sample was made of peripheral blood. This clonotype originated in a woman of 80 years or more with COVID-19, enrolled during active disease. The CDR3: CASSLRRGQHQETQYF. CDR3 sequence (DNA): TGTGCCAGCAGCTTAAGGAGGGGGCAACACCAAGAGACCCAGTACTTC.